The present TCR beta chain was sequenced within a study of T-cell memory formation after mild COVID-19. A remark on this clonotype: What it binds is not known.

Study-wide findings and caveats: Clones that contracted from day 15 to 85 had balanced CD4/CD8; later expanders were CD4+ biased. Some responding clones appeared in pre-infection memory, suggesting cross-reactive memory joined.

Germline V gene sequence: CDR1 ENHRY, CDR2 SYGVKD. The V end lost 5 bases, the J end lost 0 bases, and 5 bases lay between the germline ends. The CDR3 extends over 14 amino acids. MiXCR, applied by TCRdb to the 5' RACE reads, yields one record per CDR3 protein. The table lists just over 60,000 distinct CDR3 sequences, roughly 9.9% of them singletons, with 1.1% in the top ten. The sequence was collected from a man aged 18 to 35 who had mild COVID-19 (a few samples of this study predate the infection). Cell type and time point are not known. The chain is built from TRBV10-3 and TRBJ2-6; maybe TRBD2 (5 bases). The source material was PBMCs or a T cell subset sorted from them (not recorded which). CDR3 in amino acids: CAISRDSGANVLTF. The CDR3, as DNA: TGTGCCATCAGTCGGGACTCTGGGGCCAACGTCCTGACTTTC.